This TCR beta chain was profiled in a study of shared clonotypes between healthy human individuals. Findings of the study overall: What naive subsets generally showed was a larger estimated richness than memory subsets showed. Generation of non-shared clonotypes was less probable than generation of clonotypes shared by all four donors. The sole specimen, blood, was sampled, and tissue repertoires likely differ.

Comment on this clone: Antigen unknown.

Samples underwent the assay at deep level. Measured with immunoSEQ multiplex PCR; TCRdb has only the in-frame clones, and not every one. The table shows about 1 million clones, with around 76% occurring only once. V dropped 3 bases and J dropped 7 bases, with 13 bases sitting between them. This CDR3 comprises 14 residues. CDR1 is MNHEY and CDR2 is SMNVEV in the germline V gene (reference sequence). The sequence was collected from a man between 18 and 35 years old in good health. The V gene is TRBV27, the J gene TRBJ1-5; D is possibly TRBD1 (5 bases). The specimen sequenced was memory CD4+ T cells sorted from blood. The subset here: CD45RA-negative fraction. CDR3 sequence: CASSLGPGPQPQHF. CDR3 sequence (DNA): TGTGCCAGCAGTTTGGGGCCGGGGCCCCAGCCCCAGCATTTT.